This T cell receptor (beta chain) was observed in a study of shared clonotypes between healthy human individuals. Study information: Aged between 18 and 49, the donors were a couple of women and three men. The study used three CD4 naive, three CD4 memory, two CD8 naive and one CD8 memory plate per donor.

This clone came up a few times. Antigen specificity is unknown. Generated by immunoSEQ multiplex PCR, the TCRdb table keeps only in-frame clones and is missing some. There are around 940,000 clones in the sample; around 80% occur only once, and about 1.5% lies in the top ten. V lost 6 bases and J 1 base, leaving 12 bases between the germline ends. CDR3 length equals 14 residues. The germline gives CDR1 MNHEY, CDR2 SVGAGI. Study-wide results and limits: There were few donors, and this limited the genetic and exposure-history diversity represented.

The chain couples TRBV6-5 to TRBJ1-1; the D is unclear. The receptor's source is a man aged 18-30 years in good health. The material sequenced was memory CD4+ T cells sorted from blood. Subset of the sample: CD45RA-negative fraction. CDR3 residues: CASRPLDKNTEAFF. CDR3 DNA sequence: TGTGCCAGCAGACCCTTAGACAAGAACACTGAAGCTTTCTTT.